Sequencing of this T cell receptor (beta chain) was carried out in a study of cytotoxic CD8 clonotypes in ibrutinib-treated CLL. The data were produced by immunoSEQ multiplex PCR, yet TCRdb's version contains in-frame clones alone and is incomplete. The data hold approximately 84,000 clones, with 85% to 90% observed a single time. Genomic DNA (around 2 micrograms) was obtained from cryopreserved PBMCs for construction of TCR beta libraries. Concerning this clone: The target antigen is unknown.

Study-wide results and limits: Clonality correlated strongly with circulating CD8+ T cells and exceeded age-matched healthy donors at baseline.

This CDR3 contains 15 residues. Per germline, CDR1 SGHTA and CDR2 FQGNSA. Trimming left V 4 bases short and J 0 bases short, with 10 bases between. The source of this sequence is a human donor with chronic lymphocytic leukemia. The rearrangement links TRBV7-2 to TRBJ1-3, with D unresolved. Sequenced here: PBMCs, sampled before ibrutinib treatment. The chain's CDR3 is CASSSAGPSGNTIYF. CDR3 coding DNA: TGTGCCAGCAGCTCGGCGGGTCCCTCTGGAAACACCATATATTTT. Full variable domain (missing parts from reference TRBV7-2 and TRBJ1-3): GAGVSQSPSNKVTEKGKDVELRCDPISGHTALYWYRQSLGQGLEFLIYFQGNSAPDKSGLPSDRFSAERTGGSVSTLTIQRTQQEDSAVYLCASSSAGPSGNTIYFGEGSWLTVV.